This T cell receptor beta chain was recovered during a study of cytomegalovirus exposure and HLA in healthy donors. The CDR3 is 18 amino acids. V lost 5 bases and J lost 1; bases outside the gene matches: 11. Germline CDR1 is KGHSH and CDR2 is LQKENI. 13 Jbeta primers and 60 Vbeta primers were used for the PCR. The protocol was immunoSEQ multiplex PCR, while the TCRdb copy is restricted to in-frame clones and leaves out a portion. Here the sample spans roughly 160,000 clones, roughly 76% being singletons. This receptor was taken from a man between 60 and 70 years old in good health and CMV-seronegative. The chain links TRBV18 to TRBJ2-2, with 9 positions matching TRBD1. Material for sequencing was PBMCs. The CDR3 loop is CASSTLGQGLLNTGELFF. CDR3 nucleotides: TGTGCCAGCTCAACACTGGGACAGGGCCTACTGAACACCGGGGAGCTGTTTTTT.